This T cell receptor (beta chain) derives from a study of blood T cells in healthy people across ages. Primed by a sample-barcoded 5' primer and a J-beta primer mix, a second PCR proceeded for about 6 to 11 cycles. Every single cDNA molecule received a tag from a template-switch adaptor with 12 random nucleotides. TCRdb re-analysed the 5' RACE reads in MiXCR, keeping a single row per CDR3 protein. The sample includes around 800,000 distinct CDR3 sequences, around 24% of them seen just once. Regarding this clonotype: The junction and the germline gene differ at one end; a read error may be behind it.

Samples had at least 7 million PBMCs isolated from them. CDR1 and CDR2 (germline): SGHRS, YFSETQ. This CDR3 is built from 11 residues. The sample also formed part of further work on T cells of mothers and their children. This second study notes: Related mother-child pairs showed slightly, non-significantly higher overlap than unrelated pairs.

This clonotype was sampled from a boy between 10 and 17 years old in good health. Material: blood. V and J are TRBV5-1 and TRBJ2-7, with a weak D call TRBD2 (5 bases). CDR3 DNA: TGCGCCAGCAGCAACGACTACGCGCAGTACTTT. Translating gives CASSNDYAQYF.